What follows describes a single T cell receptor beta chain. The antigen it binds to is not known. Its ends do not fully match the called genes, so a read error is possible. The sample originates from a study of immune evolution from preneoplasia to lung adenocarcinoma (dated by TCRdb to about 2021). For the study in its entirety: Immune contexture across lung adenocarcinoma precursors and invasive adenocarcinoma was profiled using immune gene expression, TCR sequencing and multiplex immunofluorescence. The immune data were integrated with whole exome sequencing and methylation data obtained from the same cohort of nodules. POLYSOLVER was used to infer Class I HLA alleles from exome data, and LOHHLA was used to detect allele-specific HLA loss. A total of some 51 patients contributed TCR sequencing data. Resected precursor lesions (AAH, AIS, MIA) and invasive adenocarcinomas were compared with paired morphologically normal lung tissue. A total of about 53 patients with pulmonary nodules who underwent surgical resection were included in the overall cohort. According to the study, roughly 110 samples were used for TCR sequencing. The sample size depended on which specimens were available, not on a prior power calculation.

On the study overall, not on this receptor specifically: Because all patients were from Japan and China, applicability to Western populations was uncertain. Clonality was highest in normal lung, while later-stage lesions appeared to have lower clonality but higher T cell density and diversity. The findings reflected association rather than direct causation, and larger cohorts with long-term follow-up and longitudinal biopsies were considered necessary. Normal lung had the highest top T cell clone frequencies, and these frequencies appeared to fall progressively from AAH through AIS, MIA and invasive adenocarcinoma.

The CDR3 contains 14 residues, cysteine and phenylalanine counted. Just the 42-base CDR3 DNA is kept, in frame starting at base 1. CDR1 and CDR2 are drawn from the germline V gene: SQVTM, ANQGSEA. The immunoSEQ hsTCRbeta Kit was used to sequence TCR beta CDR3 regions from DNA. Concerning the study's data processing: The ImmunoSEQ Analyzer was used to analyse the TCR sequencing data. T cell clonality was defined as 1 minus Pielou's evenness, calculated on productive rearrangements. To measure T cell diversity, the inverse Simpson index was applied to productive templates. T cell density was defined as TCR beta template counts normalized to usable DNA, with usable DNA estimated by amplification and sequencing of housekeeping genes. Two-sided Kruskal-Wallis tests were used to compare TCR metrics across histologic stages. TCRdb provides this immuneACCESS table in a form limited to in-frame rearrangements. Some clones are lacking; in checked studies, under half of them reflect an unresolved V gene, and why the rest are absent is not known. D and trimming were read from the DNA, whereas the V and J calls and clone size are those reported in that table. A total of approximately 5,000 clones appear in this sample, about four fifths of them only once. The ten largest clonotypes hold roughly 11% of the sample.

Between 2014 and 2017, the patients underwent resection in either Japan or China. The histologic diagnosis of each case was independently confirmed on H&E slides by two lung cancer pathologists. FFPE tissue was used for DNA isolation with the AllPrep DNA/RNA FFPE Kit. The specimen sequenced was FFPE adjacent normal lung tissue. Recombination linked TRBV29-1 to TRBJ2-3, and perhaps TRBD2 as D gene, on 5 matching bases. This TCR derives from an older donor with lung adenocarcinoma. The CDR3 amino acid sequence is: CSVARTSSRDTQYF. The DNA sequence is TGCAGCGTTGCCCGCACTAGTAGCAGAGATACGCAGTATTTT.